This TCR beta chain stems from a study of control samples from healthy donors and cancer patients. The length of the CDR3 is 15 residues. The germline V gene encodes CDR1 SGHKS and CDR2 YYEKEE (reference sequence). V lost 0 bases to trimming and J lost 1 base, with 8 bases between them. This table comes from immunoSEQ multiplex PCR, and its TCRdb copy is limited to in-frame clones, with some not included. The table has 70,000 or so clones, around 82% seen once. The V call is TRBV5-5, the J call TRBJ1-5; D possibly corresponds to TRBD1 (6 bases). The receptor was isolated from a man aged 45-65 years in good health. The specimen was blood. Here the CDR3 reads CASSLVGGSNQPQHF. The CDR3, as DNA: TGTGCCAGCAGCTTGGTCGGGGGCAGCAATCAGCCCCAGCATTTT.